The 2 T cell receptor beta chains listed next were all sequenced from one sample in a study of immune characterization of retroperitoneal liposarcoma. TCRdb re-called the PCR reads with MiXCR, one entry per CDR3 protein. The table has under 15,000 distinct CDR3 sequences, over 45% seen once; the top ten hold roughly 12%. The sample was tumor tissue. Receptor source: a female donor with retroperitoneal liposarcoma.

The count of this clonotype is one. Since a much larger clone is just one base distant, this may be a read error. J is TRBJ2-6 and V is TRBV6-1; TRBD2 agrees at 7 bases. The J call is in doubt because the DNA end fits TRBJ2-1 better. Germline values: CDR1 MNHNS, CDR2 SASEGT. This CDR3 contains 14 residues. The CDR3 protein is CASSGGTKVNIQFF. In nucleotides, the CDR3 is TGTGCCAGCAGTGGAGGGACTAAGGTGAACATTCAGTTCTTC.

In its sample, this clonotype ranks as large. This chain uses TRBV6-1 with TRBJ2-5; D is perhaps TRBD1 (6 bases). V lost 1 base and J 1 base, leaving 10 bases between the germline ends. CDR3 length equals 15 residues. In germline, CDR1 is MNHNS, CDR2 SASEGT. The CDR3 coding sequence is TGTGCCAGCAGTGAAGGGTCAGGGGCCCAAGAGACCCAGTACTTC. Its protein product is CASSEGSGAQETQYF.